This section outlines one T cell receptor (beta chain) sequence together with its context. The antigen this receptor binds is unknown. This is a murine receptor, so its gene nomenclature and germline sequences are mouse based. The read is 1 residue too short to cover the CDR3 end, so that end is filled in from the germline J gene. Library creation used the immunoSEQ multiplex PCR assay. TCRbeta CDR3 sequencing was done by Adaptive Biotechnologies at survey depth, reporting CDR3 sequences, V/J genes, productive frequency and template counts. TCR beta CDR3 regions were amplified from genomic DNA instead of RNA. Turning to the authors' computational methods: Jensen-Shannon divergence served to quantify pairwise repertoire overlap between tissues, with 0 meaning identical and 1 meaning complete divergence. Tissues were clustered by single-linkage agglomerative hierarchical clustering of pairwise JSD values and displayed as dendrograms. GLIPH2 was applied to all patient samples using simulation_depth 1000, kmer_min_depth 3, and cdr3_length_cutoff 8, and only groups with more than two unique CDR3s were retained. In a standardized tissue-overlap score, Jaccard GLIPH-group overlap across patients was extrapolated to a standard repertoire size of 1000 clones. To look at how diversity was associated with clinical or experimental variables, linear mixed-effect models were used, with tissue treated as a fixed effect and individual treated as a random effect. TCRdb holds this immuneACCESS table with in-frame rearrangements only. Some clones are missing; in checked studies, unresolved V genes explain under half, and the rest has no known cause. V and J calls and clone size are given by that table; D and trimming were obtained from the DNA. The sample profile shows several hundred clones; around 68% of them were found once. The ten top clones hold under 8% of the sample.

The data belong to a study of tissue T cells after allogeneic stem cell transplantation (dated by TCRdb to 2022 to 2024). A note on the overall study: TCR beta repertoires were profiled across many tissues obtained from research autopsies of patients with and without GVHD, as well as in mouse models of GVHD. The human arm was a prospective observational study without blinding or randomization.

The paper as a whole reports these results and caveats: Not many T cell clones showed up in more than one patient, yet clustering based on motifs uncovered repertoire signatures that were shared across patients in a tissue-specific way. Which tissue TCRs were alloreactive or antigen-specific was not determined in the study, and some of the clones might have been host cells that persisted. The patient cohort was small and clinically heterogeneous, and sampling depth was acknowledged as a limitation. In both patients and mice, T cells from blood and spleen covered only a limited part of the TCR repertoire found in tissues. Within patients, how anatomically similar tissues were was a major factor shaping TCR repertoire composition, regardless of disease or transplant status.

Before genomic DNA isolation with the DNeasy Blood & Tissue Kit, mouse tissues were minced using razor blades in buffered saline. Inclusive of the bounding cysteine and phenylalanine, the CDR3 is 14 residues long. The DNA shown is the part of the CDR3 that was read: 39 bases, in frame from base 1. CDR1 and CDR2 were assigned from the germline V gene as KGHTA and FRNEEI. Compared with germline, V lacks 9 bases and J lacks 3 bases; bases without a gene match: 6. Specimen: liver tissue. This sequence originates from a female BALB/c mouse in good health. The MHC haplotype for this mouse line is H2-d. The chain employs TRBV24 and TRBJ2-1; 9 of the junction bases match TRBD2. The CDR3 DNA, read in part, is TGTGCCAGTCTTGGGACTGGGATCTATGCTGAGCAGTTC. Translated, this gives CASLGTGIYAEQF. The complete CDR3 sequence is CASLGTGIYAEQFF.